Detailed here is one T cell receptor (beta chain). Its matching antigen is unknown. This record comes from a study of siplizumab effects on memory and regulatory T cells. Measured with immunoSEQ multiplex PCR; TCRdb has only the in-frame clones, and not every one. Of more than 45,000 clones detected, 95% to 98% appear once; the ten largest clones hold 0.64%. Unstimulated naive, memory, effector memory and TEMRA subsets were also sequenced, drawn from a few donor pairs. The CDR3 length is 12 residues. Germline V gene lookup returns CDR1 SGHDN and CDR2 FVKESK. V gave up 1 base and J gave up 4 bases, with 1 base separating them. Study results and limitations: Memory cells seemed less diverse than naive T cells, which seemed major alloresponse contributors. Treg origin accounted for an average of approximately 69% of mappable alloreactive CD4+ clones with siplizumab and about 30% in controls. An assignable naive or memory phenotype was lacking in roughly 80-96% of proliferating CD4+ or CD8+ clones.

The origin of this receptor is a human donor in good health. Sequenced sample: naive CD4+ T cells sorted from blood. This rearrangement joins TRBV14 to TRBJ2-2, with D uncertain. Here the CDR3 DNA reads TGTGCCAGCAGCCAAGTCACCGGGGAGCTGTTTTTT. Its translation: CASSQVTGELFF.